Included here is one T cell receptor (beta chain) sequence, with context. Its target is unknown. These data belong to a study of chemoradiotherapy in HPV16-positive cancers. The protocol was immunoSEQ multiplex PCR, while the TCRdb copy is restricted to in-frame clones and leaves out a portion. The sample lists 9,500 to 15,000 clones; roughly 90% were seen once. Notes on the study in general: Candidate HPV-specific clones and E7-related TCR motifs grew in tumor during treatment.

The receptor's source is a human donor with HPV-associated anogenital cancer. This specimen consisted of blood, obtained from a patient who underwent chemoradiotherapy.

The CDR3 DNA reads TGTGCCAGCAGTACCCCGGGACAGGGTTTTCAGCCCCAGCATTTT. It yields the protein CASSTPGQGFQPQHF. The rearrangement links TRBV6-6 to TRBJ1-5; 9 bases line up with TRBD1. The CDR3 sequence is 15 residues long. Losses at the gene ends were 5 bases for V and 6 bases for J; bases not matched to a gene: 8. Germline values: CDR1 MNHNY, CDR2 SVGAGI (reference sequence).